Shown below are 32 T cell receptor beta chains from a single sample sequenced in a study of blood T cell repertoires in COVID-19. Measured with immunoSEQ multiplex PCR; TCRdb has only the in-frame clones, and not every one. Among hundreds of thousands of clones listed, about 90% were seen once. Sample: peripheral blood. Receptor source: a woman aged 70-85 years with COVID-19, enrolled during active disease.

The genes are TRBV7-2 and TRBJ2-7, with TRBD2 matching 8 bases. After removal of 4 bases from V and 2 bases from J, the junction contained 7 bases not matched to a gene. This CDR3 region has 15 residues. Germline CDR1 is SGHTA and CDR2 is FQGNSA. The CDR3 coding sequence is TGTGCCAGCAGCTCGGCCAGCGGGGGCACCTACGAGCAGTACTTC. As protein: CASSSASGGTYEQYF.

This chain uses TRBV28 with TRBJ1-4; TRBD1 matches 10 bases. Per germline, CDR1 MDHEN and CDR2 SYDVKM. V shed 0 bases and J 6 bases; nucleotides not matched to a gene: 7. This CDR3 region has 17 residues. CDR3 DNA sequence: TGTGCCAGCAGTTTATGGGAGGCGGGACAGGGGCATGAAAAACTGTTTTTT. Protein sequence: CASSLWEAGQGHEKLFF. The whole variable domain, filled in from reference TRBV28 and TRBJ1-4, reads DVKVTQSSRYLVKRTGEKVFLECVQDMDHENMFWYRQDPGLGLRLIYFSYDVKMKEKGDIPEGYSVSREKKERFSLILESASTNQTSMYLCASSLWEAGQGHEKLFFGSGTQLSVL.

This chain connects TRBV18 to TRBJ2-7, with a weak D call TRBD1 (6 bases). CDR1 and CDR2 (germline): KGHSH, LQKENI. V was pared by 3 bases and J by 3 bases, with 15 bases between. The CDR3 consists of 15 residues. The CDR3 coding sequence is TGTGCCAGCTCACCTACAGGGAAAAATTTCTACGAGCAGTACTTC. Residues: CASSPTGKNFYEQYF.

A word on this clone: At the DNA level, this CDR3 is encoded by other sequences in the same sample as well. The V call is TRBV27, the J call TRBJ2-1; maybe TRBD2 (5 bases). V dropped 6 bases and J dropped 7 bases, with 10 bases sitting between them. CDR1 MNHEY and CDR2 SMNVEV come from the germline V gene (reference sequence). This CDR3 has 12 amino acids. CDR3 sequence (DNA): TGTGCCAGCAGCTCGGGGTGGAATGAGCAGTTCTTC. Encoded protein: CASSSGWNEQFF.

The rearrangement links TRBV4-3 to TRBJ1-1, with 12 bases aligning to TRBD1. The CDR3 loop spans 18 amino acids. With V trimmed by 4 bases and J by 4 bases, 13 bases remained unmatched. CDR1 and CDR2 (germline): LGHNA, YSLEER. This CDR3 reads CASSRFGTGGDLATEAFF. CDR3 sequence (DNA): TGCGCCAGCAGCCGGTTCGGGACAGGGGGCGATTTGGCCACTGAAGCTTTCTTT.

This clone turned up a few times. This sample also contains other DNA sequences that code for the same CDR3. The chain recombines TRBV27 with TRBJ1-1, with D hard to call. The CDR3 is 13 amino acids. Germline assignment: CDR1 MNHEY and CDR2 SMNVEV (reference sequence). V was pared by 2 bases and J by 0 bases, with 4 bases between. Written as DNA, the CDR3 is TGTGCCAGCAGTTTACAGGTGAACACTGAAGCTTTCTTT. This gives the protein CASSLQVNTEAFF.

The V call is TRBV28, the J call TRBJ2-7; 14 bases fit TRBD2. This CDR3 is 15 amino acids long. J gave up 3 bases and V 4 bases, and 2 bases lay outside the gene matches. Per germline, CDR1 MDHEN and CDR2 SYDVKM. As DNA, the CDR3 is TGTGCCAGCAGTTATGGGACTAGCGGGGGCTACGAGCAGTACTTC. Protein product: CASSYGTSGGYEQYF.

The V gene is TRBV7-9, the J gene TRBJ1-2; D may be TRBD1 (5 bases). Germline V gene sequence: CDR1 SEHNR, CDR2 FQNEAQ (reference sequence). This CDR3 is built from 12 residues. Trimming stripped 9 bases from V and 3 bases from J, with 11 bases between. The CDR3 spells CASVGGDYGYTF. The DNA of the CDR3 is TGTGCCAGTGTTGGGGGGGACTATGGCTACACCTTC.

In nucleotides, the CDR3 is TGTGCCAGCAGCTTAGATTGGGGGCCAACGTCCTACGAGCAGTACTTC. This gives the protein CASSLDWGPTSYEQYF. The chain is built from TRBV11-3 and TRBJ2-7; a possible D gene is TRBD1 (6 bases). V lost 0 bases and J 1 base, leaving 13 bases between the germline ends. This CDR3 spans 16 amino acids. Germline V gene data show CDR1 as SGHNT and CDR2 as YENEEA.

The V call is TRBV5-1, the J call TRBJ1-3; no definite D call. This CDR3 is 15 amino acids long. CDR1 and CDR2 from the germline V gene are SGHRS and YFSETQ. V was trimmed by 1 base and J by 3 bases, leaving 11 bases between them. The CDR3 loop reads CASSLSGSGGNTIYF. Here the CDR3 DNA reads TGCGCCAGCAGCTTGTCCGGGTCGGGTGGAAACACCATATATTTT.

This chain connects TRBV11-2 to TRBJ2-6; 7 bases agree with TRBD2. Trimming at V came to 3 bases and at J to 1 base, leaving 12 bases not matched to a gene. CDR1 and CDR2 from the germline V gene are SGHAT and FQNNGV. The CDR3 runs to 19 residues. CDR3 sequence: CASSFLSGAATSGANVLTF. The CDR3 DNA follows: TGTGCCAGCAGCTTCCTAAGCGGGGCGGCCACTTCTGGGGCCAACGTCCTGACTTTC.

V gene TRBV28 combines with J gene TRBJ1-4; D is perhaps TRBD1 (6 bases). The CDR3 runs to 16 residues. Germline V gene lookup returns CDR1 MDHEN and CDR2 SYDVKM. V was cut by 4 bases and J by 2 bases, with 14 bases left in between. In DNA form, the CDR3 reads TGTGCCAGCAGTTCCCTCCGGACAGTTACTAATGAAAAACTGTTTTTT. Translated, it gives CASSSLRTVTNEKLFF.

This chain links TRBV19 with TRBJ2-3; TRBD2 agrees at 15 bases. J gave up 4 bases and V 0 bases, and 5 bases lay outside the gene matches. Germline V gene data show CDR1 as LNHDA and CDR2 as SQIVND (reference sequence). CDR3 size: 18 residues. CDR3 residues: CASSIDGLAGGLPDTQYF. The DNA for the CDR3 is TGTGCCAGTAGTATAGATGGACTAGCGGGGGGGCTCCCAGATACGCAGTATTTT.

The J gene is TRBJ1-6, the V gene TRBV27, with 8 bases identical to TRBD1. The CDR3 consists of 17 residues. Trimming took 4 bases from V and 2 from J; bases not matched to a gene: 7. CDR1 is MNHEY and CDR2 is SMNVEV in the germline V gene (reference sequence). The CDR3 nucleotides read TGTGCCAGCAGTTCTCGGACAGGGAGGCCCTATAATTCACCCCTCCACTTT. Translating it yields CASSSRTGRPYNSPLHF.

Only a few counts were recorded for this clone. V is TRBV30 and J is TRBJ1-2, with D perhaps TRBD1 (5 bases). The length of the CDR3 is 12 residues. Trimming took 5 bases from V and 5 from J, leaving 12 bases between them. The germline CDR1 and CDR2 sequences are GTSNPN and SVGIG (reference sequence). The CDR3 nucleotides are TGTGCCTGGGGAACCGGGGGATATGGCTACACCTTC. It encodes CAWGTGGYGYTF. Drawing the rest from reference TRBV30 and TRBJ1-2, the complete variable domain is SQTIHQWPATLVQPVGSPLSLECTVEGTSNPNLYWYRQAAGRGLQLLFYSVGIGQISSEVPQNLSASRPQDRQFILSSKKLLLSDSGFYLCAWGTGGYGYTFGSGTRLTVV.

DNA of the CDR3: TGTGCCAGTAGTATAGGTCAGGGTTGGAACACTGAAGCTTTCTTT. It encodes CASSIGQGWNTEAFF. This chain connects TRBV19 to TRBJ1-1, with D perhaps TRBD1 (5 bases). With 1 base removed from V and 1 base from J, the gap between germline ends came to 10 bases. CDR1 and CDR2 (germline): LNHDA, SQIVND (reference sequence). The CDR3 consists of 15 residues.

This clone was seen more than once but under ten times. The chain couples TRBV13 to TRBJ1-1, with unresolved D. Germline V gene lookup returns CDR1 PRHDT and CDR2 FYEKMQ (reference sequence). With 1 base removed from V and 6 bases from J, the gap between germline ends came to 9 bases. CDR3 length: 13 residues. The CDR3 is CASSLARSPEAFF. CDR3 DNA sequence: TGTGCCAGCAGCTTAGCGCGTTCCCCTGAAGCTTTCTTT.

The rearrangement joins TRBV30 to TRBJ1-2; TRBD1 agrees at 7 bases. The J segment lost 8 bases and the V segment lost 2 bases, leaving 8 bases of the junction unmatched. Germline loops: CDR1 GTSNPN, CDR2 SVGIG (reference sequence). CDR3 size: 13 residues. The CDR3 loop is CAWSSGGKHGYTF. In DNA form, the CDR3 reads TGTGCCTGGAGTTCAGGGGGGAAGCACGGCTACACCTTC.

This clone was detected a few times. The genes are TRBV27 and TRBJ2-1; TRBD1 agrees at 11 bases. Trimming took 6 bases from V and 9 from J; bases not matched to a gene: 7. This CDR3 has 14 residues. The V gene's germline CDR1 is MNHEY and CDR2 SMNVEV (reference sequence). CDR3 sequence: CASRPGQGVGEQFF. In DNA, the CDR3 is TGTGCCAGCAGACCGGGACAGGGGGTTGGTGAGCAGTTCTTC.

The chain links TRBV5-1 to TRBJ2-7; 8 bases match TRBD2. Germline V gene lookup returns CDR1 SGHRS and CDR2 YFSETQ. The CDR3 is 14 residues long. The junction had 5 bases not matched to a gene; V was cut back by 0 bases and J by 6 bases. This chain's CDR3 is CASSLGLAGGEQYF. In nucleotides, the CDR3 is TGCGCCAGCAGCTTGGGCCTAGCGGGTGGCGAGCAGTACTTC.

This chain uses TRBV9 with TRBJ2-3; a possible D gene is TRBD1 (5 bases). Deletions cut 0 bases from V and 2 bases from J, with 10 bases between. This CDR3 region has 15 residues. Germline loops: CDR1 SGDLS, CDR2 YYNGEE. CDR3 amino acids: CASSVEDINTDTQYF. In nucleotides, the CDR3 is TGTGCCAGCAGCGTAGAGGACATAAACACAGATACGCAGTATTTT.

J is TRBJ2-3 and V is TRBV6-5, with TRBD2 matching over 9 bases. The length of the CDR3 is 12 residues. J gave up 9 bases and V 6 bases, and 4 bases lay outside the gene matches. Germline loops: CDR1 MNHEY, CDR2 SVGAGI. The CDR3 bases are TGTGCCAGCAGACCTCTAGCGGGAACGCAGTATTTT. Translating gives CASRPLAGTQYF.

The chain carries TRBV30 and TRBJ1-2; 8 bases match TRBD1. The CDR3 extends over 13 amino acids. The V gene's germline CDR1 is GTSNPN and CDR2 SVGIG (reference sequence). Losses at the gene ends were 5 bases for V and 4 bases for J; bases not matched to a gene: 6. In DNA form, the CDR3 reads TGTGCCTGGCGGACAGGGCTCTTCTATGGCTACACCTTC. Translation: CAWRTGLFYGYTF.

The chain has TRBV2 and TRBJ1-2; D ambiguous. V lost 4 bases and J lost 4, with 10 bases in between. Per the germline V gene, CDR1 is SNHLY and CDR2 is FYNNEI. This CDR3 has 13 amino acids. In nucleotides, the CDR3 is TGTGCCAGCAGTGTCGAGGATAGCTATGGCTACACCTTC. It encodes CASSVEDSYGYTF.

This clone came up a few times. The V and J genes are TRBV29-1 and TRBJ1-2; 11 positions match TRBD1. V lost 7 bases to trimming and J lost 7 bases; unmatched junction nucleotides: 8. The CDR3 covers 13 residues. Germline CDR1 is SQVTM and CDR2 is ANQGSEA. The CDR3 here is CSAEGQGEGGYTF. The CDR3 nucleotides are TGCAGCGCCGAGGGACAGGGGGAGGGTGGCTACACCTTC.

The chain is built from TRBV5-1 and TRBJ2-1, with D tentatively TRBD1 (6 bases). The CDR3 extends over 16 amino acids. Trimming took off 2 bases at V and 0 bases at J, with 12 bases between the two ends. Germline values: CDR1 SGHRS, CDR2 YFSETQ. CDR3 loop: CASSLSQGLSYNEQFF. Written as DNA, the CDR3 is TGCGCCAGCAGCTTAAGCCAGGGGCTCTCCTACAATGAGCAGTTCTTC.

The rearrangement uses TRBV28 and TRBJ1-2; perhaps TRBD1 as D (6 bases). The CDR3 runs 14 residues. Trimming pared 2 bases from V and 2 bases from J, leaving 9 bases between. Germline lookup yields CDR1 MDHEN and CDR2 SYDVKM. CDR3 loop: CASSLRGSNYGYTF. CDR3 in DNA: TGTGCCAGCAGTTTAAGGGGGTCCAACTATGGCTACACCTTC.

The rearrangement joins TRBV12-3 or TRBV12-4 to TRBJ2-7; a weak D match, TRBD1 (6 bases). This CDR3 has 13 residues. V gave up 2 bases and J gave up 6 bases, with 11 bases separating them. DNA for the CDR3: TGTGCCAGCAGTTTACTCAGGGGAATCGAGCAGTACTTC. Its protein product is CASSLLRGIEQYF.

This chain connects TRBV12-3 or TRBV12-4 to TRBJ2-2; D not certain. Trimming pared 6 bases from V and 1 base from J, leaving 6 bases between. CDR3 length equals 13 residues. The CDR3 DNA sequence: TGTGCCAGCAGCGTAGTGAACACCGGGGAGCTGTTTTTT. Protein: CASSVVNTGELFF.

J is TRBJ1-1 and V is TRBV10-3, with D unresolved. V lost 4 bases to trimming and J lost 6 bases, with 9 bases between them. CDR1 ENHRY and CDR2 SYGVKD come from the germline V gene. CDR3 length equals 12 residues. DNA of the CDR3: TGTGCCATCAGTGGAACAGCTGCTGAAGCTTTCTTT. Amino acid sequence: CAISGTAAEAFF.

The gene calls are TRBV2 and TRBJ2-7; 8 bases are a match to TRBD1. After removal of 3 bases from V and 5 bases from J, the junction contained 6 bases not matched to a gene. From germline, CDR1 is SNHLY and CDR2 FYNNEI. The CDR3 has 14 amino acids. CDR3 loop: CASSDSTGVNEQYF. The CDR3 region has the DNA TGTGCCAGCAGTGATTCGACAGGGGTTAACGAGCAGTACTTC.

The gene calls are TRBV19 and TRBJ2-3; D perhaps matches TRBD2 (6 bases). The CDR3 length is 14 residues. Trimming took 8 bases from V and 0 from J, leaving 12 bases between them. CDR1 and CDR2 from the germline V gene are LNHDA and SQIVND (reference sequence). In DNA form, the CDR3 reads TGTGCCAGTCGTAGCGGTACTAGCACAGATACGCAGTATTTT. This translates into CASRSGTSTDTQYF.